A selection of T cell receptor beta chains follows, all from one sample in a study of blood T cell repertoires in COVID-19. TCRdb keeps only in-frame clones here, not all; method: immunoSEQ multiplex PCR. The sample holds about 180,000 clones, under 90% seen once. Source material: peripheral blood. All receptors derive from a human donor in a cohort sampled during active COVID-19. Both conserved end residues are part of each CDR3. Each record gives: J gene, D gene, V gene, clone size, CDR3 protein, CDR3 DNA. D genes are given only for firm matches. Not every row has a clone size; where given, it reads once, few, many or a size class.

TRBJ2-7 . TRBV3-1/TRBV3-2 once CASSQDSGLYEQYF TGTGCCAGCAGCCAAGACTCGGGACTCTACGAGCAGTACTTC
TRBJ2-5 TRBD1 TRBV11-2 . CASRRTGQGRTETQYF TGTGCCAGCAGAAGAACGGGACAGGGAAGAACAGAGACCCAGTACTTC
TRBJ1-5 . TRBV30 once CAWREQGSNNQPQHF TGTGCCTGGAGGGAACAGGGTTCGAACAATCAGCCCCAGCATTTT
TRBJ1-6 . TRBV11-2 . CASSLDQNNSPLHF TGTGCCAGCAGCTTAGATCAGAATAATTCACCCCTCCACTTT
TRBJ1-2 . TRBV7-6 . CASSQGLPYGYTF TGTGCCAGCAGCCAGGGACTCCCCTATGGCTACACCTTC
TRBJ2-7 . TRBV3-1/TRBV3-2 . CASSRRGGSYEQYF TGTGCCAGCAGCCGGCGAGGGGGTTCCTACGAGCAGTACTTC
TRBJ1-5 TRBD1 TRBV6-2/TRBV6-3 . CASSYSTETGDQPQHF TGTGCCAGCAGTTACTCGACTGAGACAGGGGACCAGCCCCAGCATTTT
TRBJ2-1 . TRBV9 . CASSVVGAVYNEQFF TGTGCCAGCAGCGTAGTAGGGGCGGTCTACAATGAGCAGTTCTTC
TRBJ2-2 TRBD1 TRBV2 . CASSARDSRLPMFF TGTGCCAGCAGCGCCAGGGACAGCCGCCTTCCGATGTTTTTT
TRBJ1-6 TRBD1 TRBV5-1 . CASSSILQGSSYNSPLHF TGCGCCAGCAGCAGCATATTACAGGGGAGCTCCTATAATTCACCCCTCCACTTT
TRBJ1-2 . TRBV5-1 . CASSKGANYGYTF TGCGCCAGCAGCAAGGGAGCTAACTATGGCTACACCTTC
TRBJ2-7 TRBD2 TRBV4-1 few CASSQRLAGGSFPFAYEQYF TGCGCCAGCAGCCAACGGCTAGCGGGGGGATCTTTTCCTTTCGCCTACGAGCAGTACTTC
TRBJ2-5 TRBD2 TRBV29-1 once CSVEEQRGIQETQYF TGCAGCGTTGAAGAACAGCGGGGGATCCAAGAGACCCAGTACTTC
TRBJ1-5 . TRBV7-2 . CASSFSGQIGNQPQHF TGTGCCAGCAGCTTCTCAGGACAGATTGGCAATCAGCCCCAGCATTTT
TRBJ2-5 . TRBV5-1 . CASSEGGTAEETQYF TGCGCCAGCAGCGAAGGCGGGACAGCGGAAGAGACCCAGTACTTC
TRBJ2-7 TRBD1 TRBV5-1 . CASSWDRGVYEQYF TGCGCCAGCAGTTGGGACAGGGGGGTTTACGAGCAGTACTTC
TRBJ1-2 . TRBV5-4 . CASSLGDGYGYTF TGTGCCAGCAGCTTAGGAGACGGCTATGGCTACACCTTC
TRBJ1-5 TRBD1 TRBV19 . CASSARGQGAKGQPQHF TGTGCCAGTAGTGCACGGGGACAGGGGGCGAAGGGTCAGCCCCAGCATTTT
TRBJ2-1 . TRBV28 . CASSRSPISYNEQFF TGTGCCAGCAGCCGTAGCCCGATCTCCTACAATGAGCAGTTCTTC
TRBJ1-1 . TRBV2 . CASIPERLLTEAFF TGTGCCAGCATTCCCGAGAGGCTGCTGACTGAAGCTTTCTTT